This T cell receptor (beta chain) was identified in a study of OX40 agonist ivuxolimab in advanced cancers. Notes on the research overall: Ivuxolimab was a fully human IgG2 agonistic monoclonal antibody targeting the costimulatory receptor OX40 (CD134). The monotherapy dose-escalation portion (N ≈ 56 patients) of the phase I ivuxolimab trial is reported in the paper. Intravenous ivuxolimab was administered to patients every 2 weeks at six dose levels: 0.01, 0.1, 0.3, 1.5, 3 and 10 mg/kg. In the dose-escalation cohort, 65% to 85% of patients were male, and the mean age was around 60 years with a range of about 23 to 79. Three dose-escalation patients achieved partial responses, one with hepatocellular carcinoma and two with cutaneous melanoma. Patients were allowed to have had prior anti-PD-1, anti-PD-L1 or anti-CTLA-4 therapy, and approximately 43% of the dose-escalation patients had previously received checkpoint inhibitors. Of the roughly 53 patients in dose escalation, 19 had hepatocellular carcinoma, some 15 had melanoma, 9 had renal cell carcinoma and 9 had head and neck cancer. Peripheral TCRbeta sequencing was intended to test whether TCR sequence diversity was altered and clonal T-cell expansion was caused by ivuxolimab. Overall study results and their limits: Antigen specificity was not determined for the clonally expanded peripheral T cells. At doses from 0.1 to 3.0 mg/kg, clonal expansion was seen in both CD4+ and CD8+ blood T cells between baseline and week 6. After ivuxolimab, CD8+ T cells had more expanded clones than CD4+ T cells on average. In the 0.1-3.0 mg/kg groups, partial responders were among the patients with the lowest normalized peripheral clonal expansion, particularly in CD8+ T cells. Low levels of normalized T-cell clonal expansion were also seen in some patients who did not respond.

To sequence the TCRbeta CDR3 region, genomic DNA was isolated from the sorted cells. The immunoSEQ Assay was used to sequence the TCRbeta CDR3 regions. The source is immuneACCESS, and TCRdb retained only in-frame sequences with V and J called. Part of the clones is not carried over; for the studies checked, unresolved V genes explain less than half of this, and the remainder is unexplained. The sample includes more than 35,000 clones, with around 80% observed a single time. Approximately 7.5% of the sample is held by the ten biggest clonotypes. This clone was found a few times. It lacks a known antigen. No clone much larger than this one lies a single base away; base qualities are absent. Patients with a history of autoimmune disease or receiving systemic immunosuppression were excluded from the trial. In every dose cohort, peripheral blood was drawn for TCR sequencing at baseline, cycle 4 day 1, and cycle 7 day 1. Samples were obtained from an open-label, multicenter, first-in-human phase I dose-escalation trial of ivuxolimab. Adults with locally advanced or metastatic melanoma, renal cell carcinoma, hepatocellular carcinoma or head and neck squamous cell carcinoma were enrolled in the trial. Before TCR sequencing, CD4+ T cells and CD8+ T cells from peripheral blood were sorted into separate populations.

The CDR3, cysteine through phenylalanine, is 14 amino acids long. Only the CDR3 DNA is retained, 42 bases long and in frame from the first base. CDR1 SNHLY and CDR2 FYNNEI were looked up in the germline V gene. V loses 10 bases of germline sequence and J loses 8 bases, and the interval between the two ends is 20 bases. The clonotype comes from an adult with an advanced solid tumor such as melanoma, head and neck, liver or kidney cancer. Rearrangement joined TRBV2 to TRBJ1-4, with no reliable assignment of the D segment. This sample comprised CD4+ or CD8+ T cells sorted from blood, obtained in a trial of the OX40 agonist ivuxolimab. The encoded CDR3 is CATQGRSLGEKLFF. The sequenced DNA is TGTGCCACCCAAGGACGGAGCCTTGGCGAAAAACTGTTTTTT.